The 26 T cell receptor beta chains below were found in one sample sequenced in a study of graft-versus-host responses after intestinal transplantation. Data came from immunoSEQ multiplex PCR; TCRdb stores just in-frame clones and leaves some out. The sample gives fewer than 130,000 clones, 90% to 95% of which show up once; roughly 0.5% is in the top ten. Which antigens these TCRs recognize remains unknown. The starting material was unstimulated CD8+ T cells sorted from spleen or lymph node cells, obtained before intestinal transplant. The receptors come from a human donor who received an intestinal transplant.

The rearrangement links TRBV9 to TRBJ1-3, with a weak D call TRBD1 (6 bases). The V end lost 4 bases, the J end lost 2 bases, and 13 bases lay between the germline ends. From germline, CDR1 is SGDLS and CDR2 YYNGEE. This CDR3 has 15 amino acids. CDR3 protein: CASSPTGTTGNTIYF. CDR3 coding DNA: TGTGCCAGCAGCCCGACCGGGACAACTGGAAACACCATATATTTT.

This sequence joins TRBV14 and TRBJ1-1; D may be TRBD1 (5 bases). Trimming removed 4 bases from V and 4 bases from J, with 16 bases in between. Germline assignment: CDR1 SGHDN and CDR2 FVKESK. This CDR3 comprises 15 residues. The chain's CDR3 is CASSLTHAGSTEAFF. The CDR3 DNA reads TGTGCCAGCAGCCTAACGCATGCAGGGAGCACTGAAGCTTTCTTT.

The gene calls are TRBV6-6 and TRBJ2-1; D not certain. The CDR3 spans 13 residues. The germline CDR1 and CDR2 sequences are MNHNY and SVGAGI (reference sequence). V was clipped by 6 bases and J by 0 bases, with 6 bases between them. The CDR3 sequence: CASSYDSYNEQFF. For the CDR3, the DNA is TGTGCCAGCAGCTACGACTCCTACAATGAGCAGTTCTTC.

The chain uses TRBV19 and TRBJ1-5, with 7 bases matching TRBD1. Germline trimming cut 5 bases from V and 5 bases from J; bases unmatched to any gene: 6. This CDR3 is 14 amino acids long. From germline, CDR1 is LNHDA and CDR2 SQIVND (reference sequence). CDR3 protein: CASSPRTGYQPQHF. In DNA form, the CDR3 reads TGTGCCAGTAGTCCCCGGACAGGCTATCAGCCCCAGCATTTT.

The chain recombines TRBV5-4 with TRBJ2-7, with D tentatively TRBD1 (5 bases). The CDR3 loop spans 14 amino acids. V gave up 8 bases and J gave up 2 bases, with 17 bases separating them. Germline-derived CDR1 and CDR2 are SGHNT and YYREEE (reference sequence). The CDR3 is CARLDSLSPYEQYF. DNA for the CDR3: TGTGCCAGGCTAGACAGTCTGTCCCCCTACGAGCAGTACTTC.

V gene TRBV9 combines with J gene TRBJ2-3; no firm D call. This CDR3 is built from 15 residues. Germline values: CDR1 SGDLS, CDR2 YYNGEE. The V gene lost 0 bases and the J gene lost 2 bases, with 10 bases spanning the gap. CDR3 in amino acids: CASSVGGTITDTQYF. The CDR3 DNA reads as TGTGCCAGCAGCGTAGGCGGAACCATCACAGATACGCAGTATTTT. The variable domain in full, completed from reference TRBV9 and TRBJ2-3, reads DSGVTQTPKHLITATGQRVTLRCSPRSGDLSVYWYQQSLDQGLQFLIQYYNGEERAKGNILERFSAQQFPDLHSELNLSSLELGDSALYFCASSVGGTITDTQYFGPGTRLTVL.

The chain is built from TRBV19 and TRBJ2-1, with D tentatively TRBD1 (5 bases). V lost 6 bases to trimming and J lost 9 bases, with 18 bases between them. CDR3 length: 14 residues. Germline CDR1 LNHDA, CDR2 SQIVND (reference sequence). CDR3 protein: CASSAPSEGVEQFF. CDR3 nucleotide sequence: TGTGCCAGTAGCGCTCCGTCCGAAGGGGTTGAGCAGTTCTTC.

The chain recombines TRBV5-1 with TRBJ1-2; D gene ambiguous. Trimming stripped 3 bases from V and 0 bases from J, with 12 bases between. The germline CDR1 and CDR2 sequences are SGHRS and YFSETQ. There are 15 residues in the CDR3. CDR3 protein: CASSSLGPANYGYTF. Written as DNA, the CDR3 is TGCGCCAGCAGCTCCCTGGGCCCAGCTAACTATGGCTACACCTTC.

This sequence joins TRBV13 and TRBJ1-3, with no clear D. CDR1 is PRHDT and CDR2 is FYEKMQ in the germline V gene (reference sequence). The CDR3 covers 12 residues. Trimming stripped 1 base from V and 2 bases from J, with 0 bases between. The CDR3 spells CASSLAGNTIYF. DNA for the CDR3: TGTGCCAGCAGCTTAGCTGGAAACACCATATATTTT.

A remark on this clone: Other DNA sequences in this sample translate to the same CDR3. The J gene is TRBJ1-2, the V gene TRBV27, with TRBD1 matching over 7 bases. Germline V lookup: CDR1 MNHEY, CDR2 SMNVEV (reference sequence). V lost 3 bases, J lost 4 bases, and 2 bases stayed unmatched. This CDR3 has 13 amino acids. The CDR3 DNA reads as TGTGCCAGCAGTTTCGGACAGGCCTATGGCTACACCTTC. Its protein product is CASSFGQAYGYTF.

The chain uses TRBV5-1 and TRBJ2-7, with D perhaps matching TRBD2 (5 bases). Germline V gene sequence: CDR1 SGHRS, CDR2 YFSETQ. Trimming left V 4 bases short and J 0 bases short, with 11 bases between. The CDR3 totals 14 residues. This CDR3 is CASSPTGNSYEQYF. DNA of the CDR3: TGCGCCAGCAGCCCGACCGGGAACTCCTACGAGCAGTACTTC.

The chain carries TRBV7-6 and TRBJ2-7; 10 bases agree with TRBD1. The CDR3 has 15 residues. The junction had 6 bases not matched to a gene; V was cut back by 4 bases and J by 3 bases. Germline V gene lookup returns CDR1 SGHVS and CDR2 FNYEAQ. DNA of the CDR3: TGTGCCAGCAGCTCGCCTCGGACAGGGGGCTACGAGCAGTACTTC. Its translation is CASSSPRTGGYEQYF.

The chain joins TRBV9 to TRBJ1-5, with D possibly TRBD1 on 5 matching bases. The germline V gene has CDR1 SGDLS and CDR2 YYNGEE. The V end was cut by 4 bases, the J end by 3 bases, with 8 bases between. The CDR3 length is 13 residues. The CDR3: CASSKGSNQPQHF. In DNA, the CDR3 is TGTGCCAGCAGCAAGGGGTCCAATCAGCCCCAGCATTTT.

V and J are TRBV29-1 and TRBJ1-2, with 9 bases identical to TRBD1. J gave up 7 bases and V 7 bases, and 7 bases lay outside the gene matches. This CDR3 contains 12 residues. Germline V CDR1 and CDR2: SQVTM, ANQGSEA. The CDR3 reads CSAVQGAGGYTF. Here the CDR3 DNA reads TGCAGCGCAGTACAGGGGGCGGGTGGCTACACCTTC.

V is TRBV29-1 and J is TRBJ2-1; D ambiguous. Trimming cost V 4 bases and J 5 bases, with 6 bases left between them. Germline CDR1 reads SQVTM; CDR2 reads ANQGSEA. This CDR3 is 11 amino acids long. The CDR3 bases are TGCAGCGTTGTTCGGGACAATGAGCAGTTCTTC. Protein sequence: CSVVRDNEQFF.

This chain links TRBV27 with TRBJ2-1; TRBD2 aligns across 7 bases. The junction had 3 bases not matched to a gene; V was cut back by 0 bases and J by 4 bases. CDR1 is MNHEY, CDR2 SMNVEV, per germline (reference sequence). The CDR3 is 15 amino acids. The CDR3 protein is CASSLSTSPYNEQFF. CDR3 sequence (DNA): TGTGCCAGCAGTTTATCGACTAGCCCTTACAATGAGCAGTTCTTC.

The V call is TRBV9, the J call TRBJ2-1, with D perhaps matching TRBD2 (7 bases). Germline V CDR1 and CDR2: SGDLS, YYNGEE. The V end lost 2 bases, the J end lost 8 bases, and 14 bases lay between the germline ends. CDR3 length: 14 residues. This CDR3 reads CASSVSGRGDEQFF. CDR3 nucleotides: TGTGCCAGCAGCGTCTCGGGGAGGGGGGATGAGCAGTTCTTC.

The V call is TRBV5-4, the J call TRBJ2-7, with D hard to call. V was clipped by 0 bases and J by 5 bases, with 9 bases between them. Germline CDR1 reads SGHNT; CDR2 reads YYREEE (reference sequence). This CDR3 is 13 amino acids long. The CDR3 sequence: CASSLAGSNEQYF. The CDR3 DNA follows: TGTGCCAGCAGCTTGGCAGGTAGCAACGAGCAGTACTTC.

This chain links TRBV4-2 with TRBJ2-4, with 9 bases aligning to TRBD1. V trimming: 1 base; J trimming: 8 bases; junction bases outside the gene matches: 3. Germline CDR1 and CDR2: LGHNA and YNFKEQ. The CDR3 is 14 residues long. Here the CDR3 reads CASSQGRDRDIQYF. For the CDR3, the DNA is TGTGCCAGCAGCCAAGGAAGGGACAGGGACATTCAGTACTTC.

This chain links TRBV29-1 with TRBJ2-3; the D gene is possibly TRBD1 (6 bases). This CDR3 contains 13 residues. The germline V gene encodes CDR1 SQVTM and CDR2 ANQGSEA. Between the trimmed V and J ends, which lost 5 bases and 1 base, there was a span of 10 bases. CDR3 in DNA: TGCAGCGTTTGGTCAGGGGGCACAGATACGCAGTATTTT. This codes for CSVWSGGTDTQYF.

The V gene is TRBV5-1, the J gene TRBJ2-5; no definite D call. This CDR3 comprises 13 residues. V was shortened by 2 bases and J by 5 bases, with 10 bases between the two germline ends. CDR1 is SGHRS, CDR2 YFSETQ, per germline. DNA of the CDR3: TGCGCCAGCAGCTTTTTGGTATTGGAGACCCAGTACTTC. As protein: CASSFLVLETQYF.

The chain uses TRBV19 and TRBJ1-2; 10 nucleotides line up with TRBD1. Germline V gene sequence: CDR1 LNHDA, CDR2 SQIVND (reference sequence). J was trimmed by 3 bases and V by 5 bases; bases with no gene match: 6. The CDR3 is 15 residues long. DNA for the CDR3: TGTGCCAGTAGTGCCGGGACAGGGGAACACTATGGCTACACCTTC. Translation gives CASSAGTGEHYGYTF. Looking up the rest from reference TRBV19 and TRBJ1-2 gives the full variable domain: DGGITQSPKYLFRKEGQNVTLSCEQNLNHDAMYWYRQDPGQGLRLIYYSQIVNDFQKGDIAEGYSVSREKKESFPLTVTSAQKNPTAFYLCASSAGTGEHYGYTFGSGTRLTVV.

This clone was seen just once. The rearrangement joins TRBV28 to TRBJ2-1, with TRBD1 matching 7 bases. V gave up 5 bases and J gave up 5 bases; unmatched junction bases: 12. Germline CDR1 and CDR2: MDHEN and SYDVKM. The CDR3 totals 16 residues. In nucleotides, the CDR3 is TGTGCCAGCAGTCCCTGGGCTCTGGGACAGAACAATGAGCAGTTCTTC. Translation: CASSPWALGQNNEQFF.

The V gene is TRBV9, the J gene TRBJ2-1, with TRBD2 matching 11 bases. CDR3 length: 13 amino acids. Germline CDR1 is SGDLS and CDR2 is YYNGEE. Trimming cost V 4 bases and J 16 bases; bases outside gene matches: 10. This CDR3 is CASSTSGSKNFFF. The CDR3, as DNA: TGTGCCAGCAGCACTAGCGGGAGCAAGAATTTCTTCTTC.

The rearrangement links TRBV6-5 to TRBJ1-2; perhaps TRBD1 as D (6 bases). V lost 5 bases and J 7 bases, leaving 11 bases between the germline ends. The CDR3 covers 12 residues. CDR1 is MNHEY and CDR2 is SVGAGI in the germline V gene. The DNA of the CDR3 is TGTGCCAGCAGTACAGGGTTGCGTGGCTACACCTTC. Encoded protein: CASSTGLRGYTF.

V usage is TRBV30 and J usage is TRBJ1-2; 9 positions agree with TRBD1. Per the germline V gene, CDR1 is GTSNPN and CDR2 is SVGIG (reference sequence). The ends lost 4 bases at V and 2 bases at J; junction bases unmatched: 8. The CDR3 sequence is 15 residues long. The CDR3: CAWTPIGQGNYGYTF. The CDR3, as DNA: TGTGCCTGGACCCCCATTGGACAGGGGAACTATGGCTACACCTTC.